This passage covers 27 T cell receptor beta chains from one sample sequenced in a study of blood T cell repertoires in COVID-19. The data were produced by immunoSEQ multiplex PCR, yet TCRdb's version contains in-frame clones alone and is incomplete. The sample contains approximately 350,000 clones, roughly 90% of which appear only once. Sequencing was done on a sample of PBMCs or T cells enriched from blood (not recorded which). Receptors originate from a woman in her twenties or thirties who had recovered from COVID-19.

The chain couples TRBV18 to TRBJ1-5; the D gene is possibly TRBD1 (6 bases). The V and J ends lost 6 bases and 1 base respectively, with 16 bases between them. The CDR3 runs to 16 residues. Per germline, CDR1 KGHSH and CDR2 LQKENI. CDR3 amino acids: CASSSNGQGSNQPQHF. For the CDR3, the DNA is TGTGCCAGCTCCTCCAACGGGCAGGGGAGCAATCAGCCCCAGCATTTT. The full variable domain, with the rest looked up from reference TRBV18 and TRBJ1-5, is NAGVMQNPRHLVRRRGQEARLRCSPMKGHSHVYWYRQLPEEGLKFMVYLQKENIIDESGMPKERFSAEFPKEGPSILRIQQVVRGDSAAYFCASSSNGQGSNQPQHFGDGTRLSIL.

This chain connects TRBV4-1 to TRBJ1-5, with unresolved D. Germline V CDR1 and CDR2: MGHRA, YSYEKL. The CDR3 sequence is 15 residues long. V lost 1 base and J 5 bases, leaving 12 bases between the germline ends. CDR3 bases: TGCGCCAGCAGCCAAGGTGCCCAGGCACATCAGCCCCAGCATTTT. Its protein is CASSQGAQAHQPQHF.

J is TRBJ2-7 and V is TRBV24-1; 7 positions agree with TRBD1. Germline CDR1 reads KGHDR; CDR2 reads SFDVKD. The CDR3 totals 15 residues. After removal of 3 bases from V and 5 bases from J, the junction contained 9 bases not matched to a gene. The CDR3 DNA reads TGTGCCACCAGTGATACGACAGGGCGTCAGGACGAGCAGTACTTC. Residues: CATSDTTGRQDEQYF.

The chain is built from TRBV2 and TRBJ2-2; 9 bases agree with TRBD1. The CDR3 runs 15 residues. V shed 11 bases, J shed 4 bases, and the junction held 11 bases outside the gene matches. Germline assignment: CDR1 SNHLY and CDR2 FYNNEI. CDR3 sequence reads: CASKGTGPITGELFF. The CDR3 DNA reads TGTGCCTCCAAAGGGACAGGGCCGATCACCGGGGAGCTGTTTTTT.

This chain joins TRBV28 and TRBJ2-5, with TRBD1 matching 7 bases. The CDR3 runs 14 residues. Trimming at V came to 0 bases and at J to 4 bases, leaving 2 bases not matched to a gene. CDR1 MDHEN and CDR2 SYDVKM come from the germline V gene. This chain's CDR3 is CASSLWSGGETQYF. Written as DNA, the CDR3 is TGTGCCAGCAGTTTATGGTCAGGGGGAGAGACCCAGTACTTC.

The chain employs TRBV13 and TRBJ2-1; the match to TRBD2 covers 9 bases. CDR1 is PRHDT, CDR2 FYEKMQ, per germline (reference sequence). V trimming: 5 bases; J trimming: 4 bases; junction bases outside the gene matches: 9. The CDR3 consists of 16 residues. As DNA, the CDR3 is TGTGCCAGCAGCCCCCGACTAGCGGCAATTTACAATGAGCAGTTCTTC. Its translation is CASSPRLAAIYNEQFF.

This rearrangement joins TRBV2 to TRBJ1-2, with D possibly being TRBD1 (5 bases). Trimming took 4 bases from V and 6 from J, leaving 15 bases between them. The CDR3 is 14 residues long. Per germline, CDR1 SNHLY and CDR2 FYNNEI. CDR3 sequence: CASSVPQQGDGYTF. The DNA for the CDR3 is TGTGCCAGCAGTGTACCCCAGCAGGGTGATGGCTACACCTTC.

V usage is TRBV11-3 and J usage is TRBJ1-4; D uncertain. V lost 0 bases, J lost 3 bases, and 11 bases lay in between. Germline CDR1 SGHNT, CDR2 YENEEA. There are 16 residues in the CDR3. The CDR3 region has the DNA TGTGCCAGCAGCTTAGATCGGAGGAGGTCTAATGAAAAACTGTTTTTT. It is translated as CASSLDRRRSNEKLFF.

The chain couples TRBV7-2 to TRBJ1-4; D gene unclear. This CDR3 contains 15 residues. CDR1 and CDR2 from the germline V gene are SGHTA and FQGNSA. V was trimmed by 0 bases and J by 8 bases, leaving 13 bases between them. CDR3 in amino acids: CASSLAGGASEKLFF. The CDR3 DNA reads TGTGCCAGCAGCTTAGCCGGAGGTGCATCGGAAAAACTGTTTTTT.

V usage is TRBV27 and J usage is TRBJ2-7; D perhaps matches TRBD2 (6 bases). Germline V gene sequence: CDR1 MNHEY, CDR2 SMNVEV (reference sequence). The V and J ends lost 5 bases and 3 bases respectively, with 14 bases between them. The CDR3 is made up of 14 amino acids. The CDR3 reads CASSPGGSVYEQYF. The CDR3 bases are TGTGCCAGCAGTCCCGGAGGGAGTGTCTACGAGCAGTACTTC.

The chain couples TRBV5-5 to TRBJ1-2, with D possibly being TRBD1 (6 bases). This CDR3 has 15 amino acids. Trimming stripped 4 bases from V and 0 bases from J, with 13 bases between. Per germline, CDR1 SGHKS and CDR2 YYEKEE (reference sequence). CDR3 sequence (DNA): TGTGCCAGCAGCAAGGGACAAACACCTAACTATGGCTACACCTTC. Protein: CASSKGQTPNYGYTF. Supplemented by reference TRBV5-5 and TRBJ1-2, the full variable domain reads DAGVTQSPTHLIKTRGQQVTLRCSPISGHKSVSWYQQVLGQGPQFIFQYYEKEERGRGNFPDRFSARQFPNYSSELNVNALLLGDSALYLCASSKGQTPNYGYTFGSGTRLTVV.

The chain recombines TRBV5-1 with TRBJ2-2; possibly TRBD1 for D (6 bases). V was pared by 0 bases and J by 0 bases, with 9 bases between. Germline loops: CDR1 SGHRS, CDR2 YFSETQ. The length of the CDR3 is 16 residues. CDR3 nucleotides: TGCGCCAGCAGCTTGGTGGGGACACCGAACACCGGGGAGCTGTTTTTT. Translated, it gives CASSLVGTPNTGELFF.

The gene calls are TRBV19 and TRBJ2-1, with 9 positions matching TRBD1. The germline gives CDR1 LNHDA, CDR2 SQIVND (reference sequence). V gave up 7 bases and J gave up 1 base; unmatched junction bases: 8. The CDR3 sequence is 16 residues long. The CDR3 region has the DNA TGTGCCAGTACCGAGCGAGGGACAGGGTCCTACAATGAGCAGTTCTTC. Translated, it gives CASTERGTGSYNEQFF.

This chain joins TRBV28 and TRBJ2-2; no definite D call. The CDR3 length is 16 residues. V lost 8 bases and J 4 bases, leaving 20 bases between the germline ends. Germline lookup yields CDR1 MDHEN and CDR2 SYDVKM. The CDR3 spells CASSTHRRKGTGELFF. The CDR3 DNA is TGTGCCAGCTCTACCCATCGGCGGAAAGGCACCGGGGAGCTGTTTTTT.

V usage is TRBV19 and J usage is TRBJ2-2, with 8 bases lining up with TRBD1. The CDR3 runs to 16 residues. Germline V lookup: CDR1 LNHDA, CDR2 SQIVND (reference sequence). With 5 bases clipped from V and 7 bases from J, the junction kept 12 bases outside the gene matches. The CDR3 loop is CASSSWTGTFVGELFF. CDR3 nucleotides: TGTGCCAGTAGTTCCTGGACAGGGACTTTCGTCGGGGAGCTGTTTTTT.

This chain links TRBV12-3 or TRBV12-4 with TRBJ1-1; no reliable D call. V lost 3 bases and J 4 bases, leaving 9 bases between the germline ends. The length of the CDR3 is 13 residues. The CDR3 reads CASSLAVGTEAFF. The DNA of the CDR3 is TGTGCCAGCAGTTTGGCGGTTGGCACTGAAGCTTTCTTT.

The chain is built from TRBV6-1 and TRBJ1-2; D not resolved. V was pared by 0 bases and J by 4 bases, with 18 bases between. The CDR3 contains 17 residues. Germline V gene lookup returns CDR1 MNHNS and CDR2 SASEGT. CDR3 nucleotide sequence: TGTGCCAGCAGTGAAGCGCAGGTGGGGAGGTGGGTCTATGGCTACACCTTC. This translates into CASSEAQVGRWVYGYTF.

This clone has only one observation. This sequence joins TRBV29-1 and TRBJ2-5; tentative D call: TRBD1 (7 bases). V gave up 6 bases and J gave up 5 bases, with 16 bases separating them. The germline gives CDR1 SQVTM, CDR2 ANQGSEA. This CDR3 region has 13 residues. The CDR3: CSVEATGRETQYF. In DNA form, the CDR3 reads TGCAGCGTAGAGGCGACAGGGAGGGAGACCCAGTACTTC.

The chain is built from TRBV21-1 and TRBJ1-5; TRBD1, the table's D call, lacks a check against the DNA. TRBV21-1 represents a pseudogene. The CDR3 sequence is 17 residues long. The chain's CDR3 is CASSQRGRGLSNQPQHF. The CDR3 DNA reads TGTGCCAGCAGCCAAAGGGGCAGGGGGCTGAGCAATCAGCCCCAGCATTTT.

The CDR3 DNA reads TGTGCCACCAATGATCTTGGGGGCGGGAGGGGTCAGCCCCAGCATTTT. It specifies CATNDLGGGRGQPQHF. The V and J genes are TRBV28 and TRBJ1-5; D is possibly TRBD1 (6 bases). The CDR3 sequence is 16 residues long. V was trimmed by 10 bases and J by 6 bases, leaving 25 bases between them. CDR1 is MDHEN, CDR2 SYDVKM, per germline.

The DNA for the CDR3 is TGTGCCAGCAGCCTAGGGTGGAGGTACGAGCAGTACTTC. It codes for CASSLGWRYEQYF. This rearrangement joins TRBV12-3 or TRBV12-4 to TRBJ2-7, with D perhaps matching TRBD2 (5 bases). V was shortened by 6 bases and J by 4 bases, with 13 bases between the two germline ends. The CDR3 consists of 13 residues.

The chain recombines TRBV28 with TRBJ1-2; D gene uncertain. This CDR3 is 12 amino acids long. Deletions cut 5 bases from V and 4 bases from J, with 8 bases between. In germline, CDR1 is MDHEN, CDR2 SYDVKM. The CDR3 DNA sequence: TGTGCCAGCAGTCCTCAGGTCTATGGCTACACCTTC. Translation gives CASSPQVYGYTF.

The rearrangement links TRBV5-1 to TRBJ2-1, with D possibly matching TRBD2 (6 bases). V lost 1 base, J lost 8 bases, and 13 bases lay in between. The CDR3 runs 14 residues. Germline V gene lookup returns CDR1 SGHRS and CDR2 YFSETQ. This CDR3 is CASSLTPGLYEQFF. CDR3 DNA: TGCGCCAGCAGCTTGACCCCGGGACTCTATGAGCAGTTCTTC. The full variable domain, completed using reference TRBV5-1 and TRBJ2-1, is KAGVTQTPRYLIKTRGQQVTLSCSPISGHRSVSWYQQTPGQGLQFLFEYFSETQRNKGNFPGRFSGRQFSNSRSEMNVSTLELGDSALYLCASSLTPGLYEQFFGPGTRLTVL.

The chain uses TRBV5-1 and TRBJ2-7, with a tentative D call TRBD1 (6 bases). The CDR3 covers 16 residues. Germline V gene data show CDR1 as SGHRS and CDR2 as YFSETQ. Trimming stripped 1 base from V and 3 bases from J, with 17 bases between. The CDR3 DNA sequence: TGCGCCAGCAGCTTGCCTAGCAGGGGAGCGGACTACGAGCAGTACTTC. As protein: CASSLPSRGADYEQYF.

The chain employs TRBV7-3 and TRBJ2-2; TRBD2 agrees at 8 bases. The CDR3 length is 15 residues. V lost 0 bases to trimming and J lost 6 bases; unmatched junction nucleotides: 3. Germline loops: CDR1 SGHTA, CDR2 FQGTGA. Written as DNA, the CDR3 is TGTGCCAGCAGCTTAACCGGGGGGGCCGCCGGGGAGCTGTTTTTT. Translated, it gives CASSLTGGAAGELFF.

The chain uses TRBV6-2 or TRBV6-3 and TRBJ2-3; D possibly corresponds to TRBD1 (5 bases). The CDR3 runs 15 residues. Germline loops: CDR1 MNHEY, CDR2 SVGEGT. V was trimmed by 6 bases and J by 0 bases, leaving 13 bases between them. The CDR3 bases are TGTGCCAGCAGCTCTACAGGTTTTAGCACAGATACGCAGTATTTT. Amino acid sequence: CASSSTGFSTDTQYF.

The CDR3 reads CASIAPESYEQYF. The DNA of the CDR3 is TGTGCCAGCATAGCCCCCGAGTCCTACGAGCAGTACTTC. The chain carries TRBV6-5 and TRBJ2-7; D call uncertain. Per the germline V gene, CDR1 is MNHEY and CDR2 is SVGAGI. The CDR3 totals 13 residues. Trimming removed 7 bases at V and 1 base at J, with 11 bases between.